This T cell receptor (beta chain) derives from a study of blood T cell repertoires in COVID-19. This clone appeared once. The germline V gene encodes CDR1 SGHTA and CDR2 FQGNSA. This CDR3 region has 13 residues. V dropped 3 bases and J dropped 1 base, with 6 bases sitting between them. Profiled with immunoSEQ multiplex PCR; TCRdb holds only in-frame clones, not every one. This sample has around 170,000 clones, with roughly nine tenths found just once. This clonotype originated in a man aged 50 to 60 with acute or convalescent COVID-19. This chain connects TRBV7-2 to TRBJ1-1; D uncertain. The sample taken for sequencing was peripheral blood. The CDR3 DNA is TGTGCCAGCAGCTTGCGGGCGAACACTGAAGCTTTCTTT. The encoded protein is CASSLRANTEAFF.